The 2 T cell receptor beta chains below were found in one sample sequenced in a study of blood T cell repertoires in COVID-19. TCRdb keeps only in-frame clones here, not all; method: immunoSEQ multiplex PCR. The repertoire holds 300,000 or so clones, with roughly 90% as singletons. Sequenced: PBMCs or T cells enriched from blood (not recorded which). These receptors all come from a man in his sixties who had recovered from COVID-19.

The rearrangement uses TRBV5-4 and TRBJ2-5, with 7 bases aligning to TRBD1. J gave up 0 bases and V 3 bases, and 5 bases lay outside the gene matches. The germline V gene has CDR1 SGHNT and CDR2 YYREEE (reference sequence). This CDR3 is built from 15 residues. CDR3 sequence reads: CASSSTDRYQETQYF. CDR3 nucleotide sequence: TGTGCCAGCAGCTCAACGGACAGGTACCAAGAGACCCAGTACTTC. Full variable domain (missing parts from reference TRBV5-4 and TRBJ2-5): ETGVTQSPTHLIKTRGQQVTLRCSSQSGHNTVSWYQQALGQGPQFIFQYYREEENGRGNFPPRFSGLQFPNYSSELNVNALELDDSALYLCASSSTDRYQETQYFGPGTRLLVL.

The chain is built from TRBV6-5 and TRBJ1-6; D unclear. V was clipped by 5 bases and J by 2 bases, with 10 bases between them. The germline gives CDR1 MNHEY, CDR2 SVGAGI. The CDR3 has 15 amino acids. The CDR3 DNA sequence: TGTGCCAGCAGTAGACTAGGCCCCTATAATTCACCCCTCCACTTT. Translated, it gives CASSRLGPYNSPLHF.